These T cell receptor beta chains were read from a single sample in a study of CD8+ T cells in alopecia areata. Libraries were prepared by immunoSEQ multiplex PCR; TCRdb keeps only in-frame clonotypes and omits some of them. The table has 140,000 to 150,000 clones, about three fifths seen once; the top ten hold roughly 6.7%. Sequenced material: CD4+ T cells sorted from blood, taken at week 0. Receptor source: a human donor with alopecia areata. Both conserved end residues are part of each CDR3. Fields, in order: CDR3 protein, CDR3 DNA, V gene, D gene, J gene, clone size. D genes are given only for firm matches. Not every row has a clone size; where given, it reads once, few, many or a size class.

CDR3aa: CASSLLGDTNYGYTF; CDR3nt: TGTGCCAGCAGCCTCCTCGGTGATACTAACTATGGCTACACCTTC; v_gene: TRBV28; d_gene: -; j_gene: TRBJ1-2; abundance: -
CDR3aa: CASRGTGPDTQYF; CDR3nt: TGCGCCAGCAGGGGAACAGGTCCAGATACGCAGTATTTT; v_gene: TRBV5-1; d_gene: -; j_gene: TRBJ2-3; abundance: -
CDR3aa: CASSPDPFKGGEQFF; CDR3nt: TGTGCCAGCAGCCCCGACCCCTTTAAGGGAGGGGAGCAGTTCTTC; v_gene: TRBV7-2; d_gene: TRBD2; j_gene: TRBJ2-1; abundance: -
CDR3aa: CASSLRGGEETQYF; CDR3nt: TGTGCCAGCAGCTTACGAGGGGGAGAAGAGACCCAGTACTTC; v_gene: TRBV7-9; d_gene: -; j_gene: TRBJ2-5; abundance: -
CDR3aa: CAISERTGTSPLHF; CDR3nt: TGTGCCATCAGTGAAAGGACAGGGACTTCACCCCTCCACTTT; v_gene: TRBV10-3; d_gene: TRBD1; j_gene: TRBJ1-6; abundance: -
CDR3aa: CASSLSGTGGSPLHF; CDR3nt: TGTGCCAGCAGCTTATCCGGGACAGGGGGTTCACCCCTCCACTTT; v_gene: TRBV7-9; d_gene: TRBD1; j_gene: TRBJ1-6; abundance: few
CDR3aa: CASEQNYGYTF; CDR3nt: TGTGCCAGCGAACAGAACTATGGCTACACCTTC; v_gene: TRBV28; d_gene: -; j_gene: TRBJ1-2; abundance: many
CDR3aa: CASSFNTPAEQYF; CDR3nt: TGTGCCAGCAGCTTTAACACCCCCGCCGAGCAGTACTTC; v_gene: TRBV5-8; d_gene: -; j_gene: TRBJ2-7; abundance: -
CDR3aa: CASASEGGANVLTF; CDR3nt: TGTGCCAGCGCTAGTGAGGGCGGGGCCAACGTCCTGACTTTC; v_gene: TRBV2; d_gene: -; j_gene: TRBJ2-6; abundance: -
CDR3aa: CASRSVYDPGDEQYF; CDR3nt: TGTGCCAGCAGATCTGTGTACGATCCGGGCGACGAGCAGTACTTC; v_gene: TRBV27; d_gene: -; j_gene: TRBJ2-7; abundance: -
CDR3aa: CAWSVQGYEQYF; CDR3nt: TGTGCCTGGAGTGTACAGGGCTACGAGCAGTACTTC; v_gene: TRBV30; d_gene: -; j_gene: TRBJ2-7; abundance: few
CDR3aa: CASSQEGQVNQPQHF; CDR3nt: TGCGCCAGCAGCCAAGAGGGGCAGGTAAATCAGCCCCAGCATTTT; v_gene: TRBV4-1; d_gene: -; j_gene: TRBJ1-5; abundance: few
CDR3aa: CASSQDFGTSTSTDTQYF; CDR3nt: TGTGCCAGCAGCCAAGATTTCGGGACGAGTACTAGCACAGATACGCAGTATTTT; v_gene: TRBV4-2; d_gene: -; j_gene: TRBJ2-3; abundance: -
CDR3aa: CSVAGLAGLTGELFF; CDR3nt: TGCAGCGTTGCGGGACTAGCGGGTCTCACCGGGGAGCTGTTTTTT; v_gene: TRBV29-1; d_gene: TRBD2; j_gene: TRBJ2-2; abundance: -
CDR3aa: CAWRLQGGDYGYTF; CDR3nt: TGTGCCTGGAGGCTACAGGGAGGAGACTATGGCTACACCTTC; v_gene: TRBV30; d_gene: -; j_gene: TRBJ1-2; abundance: -
CDR3aa: CATQYLYNSPLHF; CDR3nt: TGTGCCACCCAATACCTTTATAATTCACCCCTCCACTTT; v_gene: TRBV15; d_gene: -; j_gene: TRBJ1-6; abundance: -
CDR3aa: CASSERTGHGYTF; CDR3nt: TGTGCCAGCAGTGAGCGGACAGGGCATGGCTACACCTTC; v_gene: TRBV2; d_gene: TRBD1; j_gene: TRBJ1-2; abundance: -
CDR3aa: CASSSPGGYYGYTF; CDR3nt: TGTGCCAGCAGTTCCCCGGGGGGATACTATGGCTACACCTTC; v_gene: TRBV27; d_gene: -; j_gene: TRBJ1-2; abundance: -
CDR3aa: CASSLTSGGRVDTQYF; CDR3nt: TGTGCCAGCAGTCTGACTAGCGGGGGACGGGTGGATACGCAGTATTTT; v_gene: TRBV2; d_gene: TRBD2; j_gene: TRBJ2-3; abundance: -
CDR3aa: CATSRAGGRETQYF; CDR3nt: TGTGCCACCAGCAGGGCAGGGGGCCGGGAGACCCAGTACTTC; v_gene: TRBV15; d_gene: TRBD1; j_gene: TRBJ2-5; abundance: -
CDR3aa: CASRRTGDTQYF; CDR3nt: TGTGCCAGCAGAAGGACAGGAGATACGCAGTATTTT; v_gene: TRBV6-5; d_gene: TRBD1; j_gene: TRBJ2-3; abundance: -
CDR3aa: CSVEGGQRYEQYF; CDR3nt: TGCAGCGTTGAAGGAGGACAGCGTTACGAGCAGTACTTC; v_gene: TRBV29-1; d_gene: -; j_gene: TRBJ2-7; abundance: -
CDR3aa: CASSSGQGSSPLHF; CDR3nt: TGCGCCAGCAGCTCTGGACAGGGCAGTTCACCCCTCCACTTT; v_gene: TRBV5-1; d_gene: TRBD1; j_gene: TRBJ1-6; abundance: -
CDR3aa: CASSPTWEGEQYF; CDR3nt: TGCGCCAGCAGCCCTACATGGGAGGGAGAGCAGTACTTC; v_gene: TRBV4-3; d_gene: TRBD2; j_gene: TRBJ2-7; abundance: once
CDR3aa: CASSMTLTGGYTF; CDR3nt: TGTGCCAGCAGTATGACCCTGACGGGAGGCTACACCTTC; v_gene: TRBV6-5; d_gene: -; j_gene: TRBJ1-2; abundance: -
CDR3aa: CAWSVQGAQLF; CDR3nt: TGTGCCTGGAGTGTACAGGGGGCCCAACTCTTC; v_gene: TRBV30; d_gene: TRBD1; j_gene: TRBJ2-1; abundance: few
CDR3aa: CASSSPGLGRETQYF; CDR3nt: TGCGCCAGCAGCTCCCCGGGACTAGGGAGAGAGACCCAGTACTTC; v_gene: TRBV5-1; d_gene: TRBD2; j_gene: TRBJ2-5; abundance: -
CDR3aa: CATSREDRRETQYF; CDR3nt: TGTGCCACCAGCAGAGAGGACAGGCGGGAGACCCAGTACTTC; v_gene: TRBV15; d_gene: TRBD1; j_gene: TRBJ2-5; abundance: -
CDR3aa: CASGGPTNEKLFF; CDR3nt: TGTGCCTCCGGCGGTCCAACTAATGAAAAACTGTTTTTT; v_gene: TRBV27; d_gene: -; j_gene: TRBJ1-4; abundance: -
CDR3aa: CASTLGTGETQYF; CDR3nt: TGTGCCAGCACCCTCGGGACAGGGGAGACCCAGTACTTC; v_gene: TRBV7-2; d_gene: TRBD1; j_gene: TRBJ2-5; abundance: -
CDR3aa: CASILLETQYF; CDR3nt: TGTGCCAGCATACTATTAGAGACCCAGTACTTC; v_gene: TRBV2; d_gene: -; j_gene: TRBJ2-5; abundance: -
CDR3aa: CASSPTVSGNQPQHF; CDR3nt: TGTGCCAGTAGTCCAACCGTCTCGGGCAATCAGCCCCAGCATTTT; v_gene: TRBV19; d_gene: -; j_gene: TRBJ1-5; abundance: -
CDR3aa: CASKLSGGMNSPLHF; CDR3nt: TGCGCCAGCAAGCTTTCCGGGGGGATGAATTCACCCCTCCACTTT; v_gene: TRBV5-1; d_gene: -; j_gene: TRBJ1-6; abundance: many
CDR3aa: CASIRRQGGMNTEAFF; CDR3nt: TGCGCCAGCATTCGGAGACAGGGTGGTATGAACACTGAAGCTTTCTTT; v_gene: TRBV23-1; d_gene: TRBD1; j_gene: TRBJ1-1; abundance: few
CDR3aa: CASSIDRAGYTF; CDR3nt: TGTGCCAGCAGTATAGACAGGGCTGGCTACACCTTC; v_gene: TRBV2; d_gene: TRBD1; j_gene: TRBJ1-2; abundance: once
CDR3aa: CASSIDRGAYGYTF; CDR3nt: TGCGCCAGCAGCATCGACAGGGGGGCCTATGGCTACACCTTC; v_gene: TRBV5-1; d_gene: TRBD1; j_gene: TRBJ1-2; abundance: -
CDR3aa: CSVEGGALNTEAFF; CDR3nt: TGCAGCGTTGAGGGGGGGGCCTTGAACACTGAAGCTTTCTTT; v_gene: TRBV29-1; d_gene: -; j_gene: TRBJ1-1; abundance: few
CDR3aa: CASSPGQGLSYEQYF; CDR3nt: TGCGCCAGCAGCCCAGGACAGGGGCTCTCCTACGAGCAGTACTTC; v_gene: TRBV5-1; d_gene: TRBD1; j_gene: TRBJ2-7; abundance: -
CDR3aa: CAISDSGGGTKNIQYF; CDR3nt: TGTGCCATCAGTGACTCGGGAGGGGGAACCAAAAACATTCAGTACTTC; v_gene: TRBV10-3; d_gene: TRBD2; j_gene: TRBJ2-4; abundance: -
CDR3aa: CASLFGGRLDTQYF; CDR3nt: TGTGCCAGCCTGTTTGGGGGGCGGTTAGATACGCAGTATTTT; v_gene: TRBV6-1; d_gene: -; j_gene: TRBJ2-3; abundance: few
CDR3aa: CASISGGWAEDTQYF; CDR3nt: TGCGCCAGCATTTCAGGCGGATGGGCCGAAGATACGCAGTATTTT; v_gene: TRBV5-1; d_gene: -; j_gene: TRBJ2-3; abundance: once
CDR3aa: CASSTSGGAGETQYF; CDR3nt: TGTGCCAGCAGTACTAGCGGGGGGGCCGGAGAGACCCAGTACTTC; v_gene: TRBV6-5; d_gene: TRBD2; j_gene: TRBJ2-5; abundance: -
CDR3aa: CASSAHEGMNQPQHF; CDR3nt: TGCGCCAGCAGTGCCCATGAAGGGATGAATCAGCCCCAGCATTTT; v_gene: TRBV23-1; d_gene: -; j_gene: TRBJ1-5; abundance: -
CDR3aa: CASTRSSYNSPLHF; CDR3nt: TGTGCCAGCACCCGGAGCTCCTATAATTCACCCCTCCACTTT; v_gene: TRBV6-5; d_gene: -; j_gene: TRBJ1-6; abundance: few
CDR3aa: CASSQDPGAQAKNIQYF; CDR3nt: TGTGCCAGCAGCCAAGATCCAGGGGCCCAAGCCAAAAACATTCAGTACTTC; v_gene: TRBV4-2; d_gene: -; j_gene: TRBJ2-4; abundance: -
CDR3aa: CAWRADANYGYTF; CDR3nt: TGTGCCTGGAGGGCAGACGCTAACTATGGCTACACCTTC; v_gene: TRBV30; d_gene: -; j_gene: TRBJ1-2; abundance: once